Listed below are T cell receptor beta chains from one sample, sequenced in a study of tumor-infiltrating lymphocytes in oesophageal squamous cell carcinoma. TCRdb itself ran the PCR reads through MiXCR, one entry per CDR3 protein. Of about 19,000 distinct CDR3 sequences in the sample, under 50% were seen once. What was sequenced was normal esophageal tissue next to the tumor. The source is a male donor with esophageal squamous cell carcinoma. Both conserved end residues are part of each CDR3. Each record gives: J gene, V gene, D gene, clone size, CDR3 DNA, CDR3 protein. The D gene is left open where the match is weak. Rows give clone size only sometimes, using once, few, many, or a class for an expanded clone.

TRBJ2-7,TRBV7-6,TRBD1,NA,TGTGCCAGCAGCTTAGAGGGGGCAGTCGCCTACGAGCAGTACTTC,CASSLEGAVAYEQYF
TRBJ2-2,TRBV6-1,NA,many,TGTGCCAGCATCAAAAACTTGAACACCGGGGAGCTGTTTTTT,CASIKNLNTGELFF
TRBJ2-1,TRBV24-1,NA,NA,TGTGCCACCAGTGACCATGGACAGTTTAATGAGCAGTTCTTC,CATSDHGQFNEQFF
TRBJ2-1,TRBV7-6,TRBD1,NA,TGTGCCAGCAGCTCGGACAGGGAATCTGGCTACAATGAGCAGTTCTTC,CASSSDRESGYNEQFF
TRBJ2-7,TRBV7-2,TRBD2,NA,TGTGCCAGCAGCCCGGGTCGGTGGACTAGCGCTAAATCCTACGAGCAGTACTTC,CASSPGRWTSAKSYEQYF
TRBJ2-1,TRBV7-2,NA,NA,TGTGCCAGCAGCTTAAACCGCGGCGGGGATGAGCAGTTCTTC,CASSLNRGGDEQFF
TRBJ2-1,TRBV7-2,TRBD2,many,TGTGCCAGCAGCCTCCAAGCGGGGGCCAATGAGCAGTTCTTC,CASSLQAGANEQFF
TRBJ2-5,TRBV5-6,NA,NA,TGTGCCAGCAGCTTTGAGTACCTGGACTACAATGAGCAGTACTTC,CASSFEYLDYNEQYF
TRBJ2-1,TRBV7-6,TRBD2,few,TGTGCCAGCAGCATTCAAGGAGGGGCTAGCGGGGGGAATGAGCAGTTCTTC,CASSIQGGASGGNEQFF
TRBJ2-1,TRBV7-2,TRBD2,NA,TGTGCCAGCAGCCCACAGGGACTAGCGGAGTCCAATGAGCAGTTCTTC,CASSPQGLAESNEQFF
TRBJ2-1,TRBV3-1,NA,NA,TGTGCCAGCAGCCATACAACCGGGGATGAGCAGTTCTTC,CASSHTTGDEQFF
TRBJ2-1,TRBV7-4,NA,NA,TGTGCCAGCAGCCCGCGTACTGCTGCGGGCAATGAGCAGTTCTTC,CASSPRTAAGNEQFF
TRBJ2-3,TRBV7-6,TRBD2,NA,TGTGCCAGCAGCTTACCGGGGGGGCAAGATACGCAGTATTTT,CASSLPGGQDTQYF
TRBJ2-5,TRBV7-9,NA,many,TGTGCCAGCAGCTTAGGCGTAGGGGGGGGTCGGGAGACCCAGTACTTC,CASSLGVGGGRETQYF
TRBJ2-6,TRBV7-9,TRBD2,NA,TGTGCCAGCAGCTTCGGGGGGAGCTCTGGGGCCAACGTCCTGACTTTC,CASSFGGSSGANVLTF
TRBJ2-5,TRBV27,NA,NA,TGTGCCAGCAGTTTCAGTGGGGCAGAGACCCAGTACTTC,CASSFSGAETQYF
TRBJ2-1,TRBV7-6,NA,NA,TGTGCCAGCAGCTCGGCGGGACGGCAAATGAAGCAGTTCTTC,CASSSAGRQMKQFF
TRBJ2-7,TRBV7-9,TRBD1,medium-sized,TGTGCCAGCAGCCCAAGTCCATTCCTCCTTGGGACAGGGAAAAACTACGAGCAGTACTTC,CASSPSPFLLGTGKNYEQYF
TRBJ2-5,TRBV28,NA,many,TGTGCCAGCAGCAAGCCGGAGACCCAGTACTTC,CASSKPETQYF
TRBJ2-3,TRBV10-2,NA,NA,TGCGCCAGCAGTTTTACGGGAGCAGCAGATACGCAGTATTTT,CASSFTGAADTQYF
TRBJ2-5,TRBV25-1,NA,large,TGTGCCAGCAATATGGGGTCGGCAGAGACCCAGTACTTC,CASNMGSAETQYF
TRBJ1-2,TRBV18,TRBD1,NA,TGTGCCAGCTCACCTTACCGGGACAGGGAAATCTATGGCTACACCTTC,CASSPYRDREIYGYTF
TRBJ2-3,TRBV6-1,TRBD2,many,TGTGCCAGCAGTTGGCGACTAGCGGGAAGTTCAGATACGCAGTATTTT,CASSWRLAGSSDTQYF
TRBJ2-7,TRBV5-1,TRBD1,many,TGCGCCAGCAGCTTGGCTCCGGGACAGGGGAACTACGAGCAGTACTTC,CASSLAPGQGNYEQYF
TRBJ2-7,TRBV10-2,NA,NA,TGCGCCAGCAGTAGTTGGCAGATGGGCCGATACGAGCAGTACTTC,CASSSWQMGRYEQYF
TRBJ2-5,TRBV28,NA,medium-sized,TGTGCCAGCAGTTTTCCCTTTGGGTTTGTAGAGACCCAGTACTTC,CASSFPFGFVETQYF
TRBJ2-1,TRBV4-2,TRBD1,few,TGTGCCAGCAGCCAAGTGGGACAGAGATATGAGCAGTTCTTC,CASSQVGQRYEQFF
TRBJ1-3,TRBV28,NA,many,TGTGCCAGCAGTCGTAGGGGGACAAGAAACACCATATATTTT,CASSRRGTRNTIYF
TRBJ1-6,TRBV6-1,NA,few,TGTGCCAGCAGTTACGCGTCTAGCGGGGGTTCCTACAATGAGCAGTACTTT,CASSYASSGGSYNEQYF
TRBJ2-1,TRBV7-9,TRBD2,NA,TGTGCCAGCAGCACATTCAGGGCGGGAGGACTCAATGAGCAGTTCTTC,CASSTFRAGGLNEQFF
TRBJ2-6,TRBV7-9,NA,NA,TGTGCCAGCAGCTTAGCAGGGGTCTCTGGGGCCAACGTCCTGACTTTC,CASSLAGVSGANVLTF
TRBJ2-7,TRBV5-3,NA,NA,TGTGCCAGCAGCTTGGGGGTCGGGACCAACTACAATGAGCAGTACTTC,CASSLGVGTNYNEQYF
TRBJ2-1,TRBV7-3,TRBD2,NA,TGTGCCAGCAGCTTAAAGGTAGCGGGAGGGCCCAATGAGCAGTTCTTC,CASSLKVAGGPNEQFF
TRBJ2-1,TRBV19,NA,many,TGTGCCAGTAGTAAAACCACTGTGGAGCAGTTCTTC,CASSKTTVEQFF
TRBJ1-6,TRBV19,NA,NA,TGTGCCAGTAGTATTGACGGAGCATATAATTCACCCCTCCACTTT,CASSIDGAYNSPLHF
TRBJ2-3,TRBV7-8,TRBD1,medium-sized,TGTGCCAGCGTGACAGGGTTTACAGATACGCAGTATTTT,CASVTGFTDTQYF
TRBJ2-7,TRBV13,NA,NA,TGTGCCATCCAGCAGGGGTTCGAGCAGTACTTC,CAIQQGFEQYF
TRBJ2-7,TRBV11-2,NA,many,TGTGCCAGCAGCAACGCCTTCAGGGTCCTAGTCACCTACGAGCAGTACTTC,CASSNAFRVLVTYEQYF
TRBJ2-2,TRBV27,NA,medium-sized,TGTGCCAGCAGTTCCCCAACTAGAGTCGGGGAGCTGTTTTTT,CASSSPTRVGELFF
TRBJ2-1,TRBV7-3,NA,medium-sized,TGTGCCAGCGGGGGCTCCTACAATGAGCAGTTCTTC,CASGGSYNEQFF
TRBJ2-5,TRBV5-1,NA,many,TGCGCCAGCAACCGGGACCAAAACGAAGAGACCCAGTACTTC,CASNRDQNEETQYF
TRBJ2-1,TRBV4-1,TRBD1,NA,TGCGCCAGCAGCCAAGTAGGGGTAGGGGGCTACGAGCAGTTCTTC,CASSQVGVGGYEQFF
TRBJ2-5,TRBV7-2,TRBD1,NA,TGTGCCAGCAAGCCAGGGGGCAGGGAGACCCAGTACTTC,CASKPGGRETQYF
TRBJ2-7,TRBV6-1,TRBD2,many,TGTGCCAGCGGTCCGCAGCGGGACTCCTACGAGCAGTACTTC,CASGPQRDSYEQYF
TRBJ2-5,TRBV7-2,NA,few,TGTGCCAGCATCGATTCTACTACGGCCCAAGAGACCCAGTACTTC,CASIDSTTAQETQYF